A selection of T cell receptor beta chains follows, all from one sample in a study of identical twins. TCRdb ran MiXCR on the 5' RACE reads and lists one entry per CDR3 protein. The sample comprises around 1.7 million distinct CDR3 sequences, roughly a third of which are singletons, and less than 0.35% rests with the top ten. Sequenced input: cord blood. The receptors were sampled from a newborn girl in good health. Each CDR3 is given with its conserved first and last residue. A D gene is named only where the DNA matches it firmly. The size field is filled for only some rows; it gives once, few, many or a size class.

V	D	size	J	DNA	CDR3
TRBV27	-	-	TRBJ1-1	TGTGCCAGCAGAGACCTACAGGGAGGTCAACCGAACACTGAAGCTTTCTTT	CASRDLQGGQPNTEAFF
TRBV9	TRBD2	few	TRBJ2-5	TGTGCCAGCAGCACCTCCGGGAGGGTGGAGACCCAGTACTTC	CASSTSGRVETQYF
TRBV7-8	-	few	TRBJ2-1	TGTGCCAGCAGAATTGAGGCAGGTCCCTACAATGAGCAGTTCTTC	CASRIEAGPYNEQFF
TRBV9	TRBD2	many	TRBJ2-5	TGTGCCAGCAGCCTAAAGCGGGGACTTGGAGAGACCCAGTACTTC	CASSLKRGLGETQYF
TRBV2	TRBD2	-	TRBJ2-1	TGTGCCAGCAGTGAAGCGCTACTAGCGGGGGTGGGGGAGCAGTTCTTC	CASSEALLAGVGEQFF
TRBV12-3/TRBV12-4	TRBD1	few	TRBJ1-2	TGTGCCAGCATAATCCGGGACAGGGACCACTATGGCTACACCTTC	CASIIRDRDHYGYTF
TRBV27	-	few	TRBJ2-7	TGTGCCAGCAGTTCCCGGGACACCTTATACGAGCAGTACTTC	CASSSRDTLYEQYF
TRBV12-3/TRBV12-4	-	few	TRBJ1-2	TGTGCCAGCAGCGTTAACCCCCCAGGGAACTATGGCTACACCTTC	CASSVNPPGNYGYTF
TRBV27	-	-	TRBJ2-7	TGTGCCAGCAGTTCGCGGACGTTGAGGGCCCCCTACGAGCAGTACTTC	CASSSRTLRAPYEQYF
TRBV12-3/TRBV12-4	TRBD1	-	TRBJ2-3	TGTGCCAGCAGTTGGACAGGGGGGACAGATGCGCAATATTTT	CASSWTGGTDAQYF
TRBV24-1	-	few	TRBJ1-2	TGTGCCACCAGTGATTTCAGGGGAGGAGGCTACACCTTC	CATSDFRGGGYTF
TRBV9	-	-	TRBJ1-2	TGTGCCAGCAGCGCGCGGACAGAGTGGAATGGCTACACCTTC	CASSARTEWNGYTF
TRBV21-1	-	-	TRBJ1-2	TGTGCCAGCAGCAAAGGGACAGCCATTAACTATGGCTACACCTTC	CASSKGTAINYGYTF
TRBV28	-	many	TRBJ2-3	TGTGCCAGCAGTTTAAGGGGGGAACTTTGGTCAGATACGCAGTATTTT	CASSLRGELWSDTQYF
TRBV9	-	few	TRBJ2-3	TGTGCCAGCAGCGTCCGAAGGGATGGGGATACGCAGTATTTT	CASSVRRDGDTQYF
TRBV12-3/TRBV12-4	TRBD2	-	TRBJ2-3	TGTGCCAGCAGTTTCGGACTAGTCCCTGGCGGCACAGATACGCAGTATTTT	CASSFGLVPGGTDTQYF
TRBV29-1	-	-	TRBJ2-7	TGCAGCGTGGCAGGGGGAGGACTTTACGAGCAGTACTTC	CSVAGGGLYEQYF
TRBV24-1	-	-	TRBJ2-3	TGTGCCACCAGTGATTTTACCGGGACAGATACGCAGTATTTT	CATSDFTGTDTQYF
TRBV3-1	TRBD2	-	TRBJ2-3	TGTGCCAGCAGCCTAAGAGGGAATGGACTAGCGTGGGCAGATACGCAGTATTTT	CASSLRGNGLAWADTQYF
TRBV4-2	TRBD2	-	TRBJ2-1	TGTGCCAGCAGCACGCGACTAGCAACCTACAATGAGCAGTTCTTC	CASSTRLATYNEQFF
TRBV20-1	-	-	TRBJ2-5	TGCAGTGCTAGAGATGGTCGGCAGAAAGAGACCCAGTACTTC	CSARDGRQKETQYF
TRBV4-2	TRBD2	few	TRBJ2-2	TGTGCCAGCAGCTACCAGACTAGCGCGAACACCGGGGAGCTGTTTTTT	CASSYQTSANTGELFF
TRBV5-1	-	-	TRBJ2-3	TGCGCCAGCAGCTTGCTCGCGGCCCTACGCACAGATACGCAGTATTTT	CASSLLAALRTDTQYF
TRBV7-2	TRBD2	few	TRBJ2-1	TGTGCCAGCAGCTTAGGACTAGCGGGGGGGCAGAACAATGAGCAGTTCTTC	CASSLGLAGGQNNEQFF
TRBV28	TRBD2	few	TRBJ2-7	TGTGCCAGCAGCCGACTAGCGGGAGTGGGCTCCTACGAGCAGTACTTC	CASSRLAGVGSYEQYF